This T cell receptor beta chain is drawn from a study of CD4+ T cells in melanoma. On this clone: The antigen remains undetermined.

There are 14 residues in the CDR3. The junction had 5 bases not matched to a gene; V was cut back by 5 bases and J by 3 bases. In germline, CDR1 is SGDLS, CDR2 YYNGEE. Clones were sequenced by immunoSEQ multiplex PCR, and TCRdb holds only the in-frame ones, with some missing. This table holds about 55,000 clones, roughly three quarters found once. General study points: In melanoma, neoantigen-specific CD4+ T cells reportedly differed in differentiation state. A reported correlation linked neoantigen-specific CD4+ T cells to CD8+, macrophage and B cell function.

Sequencing input: tumor tissue. This clonotype was sampled from a human donor with melanoma. This rearrangement joins TRBV9 to TRBJ2-5, with 9 bases identical to TRBD1. As DNA, the CDR3 is TGTGCCAGCAGGGACAGGGGCGCAAAAGAGACCCAGTACTTC. Its translation: CASRDRGAKETQYF. Filled out from reference TRBV9 and TRBJ2-5, the complete variable domain reads DSGVTQTPKHLITATGQRVTLRCSPRSGDLSVYWYQQSLDQGLQFLIQYYNGEERAKGNILERFSAQQFPDLHSELNLSSLELGDSALYFCASRDRGAKETQYFGPGTRLLVL.